The TCR beta chain described here comes from a study of cytomegalovirus exposure and HLA in healthy donors. Study-level information: Approximately 81% of 350 to 400 genotyped donors fell in the Caucasian-associated ancestry cluster.

Both 60 Vbeta primers and 13 Jbeta primers went into the PCR. Data came from immunoSEQ multiplex PCR; TCRdb stores just in-frame clones and leaves some out. The table shows over 90,000 clones, with approximately 66% occurring only once. Trimming removed 3 bases from V and 15 bases from J; junction bases left unmatched: 7. The germline CDR1 and CDR2 sequences are ENHRY and SYGVKD. The CDR3 runs 12 residues. The rearrangement links TRBV10-3 to TRBJ2-1, with 8 nucleotides matching TRBD2. The sequenced material came from PBMCs. The receptor comes from a woman in her forties or fifties in good health and CMV-seronegative. CDR3 DNA: TGTGCCATCAGTGAAAGCGGGAGAGGTTGGTTCTTC. Amino acids: CAISESGRGWFF.